These 24 T cell receptor beta chains share one sample of origin, sequenced in a study of blood T cell repertoires in COVID-19. Produced via immunoSEQ multiplex PCR; TCRdb's table is partial and in-frame only. The table records around 300,000 clones, 65% to 90% of them present only once. The sequencing input was peripheral blood. These receptor sequences come from a human donor in a cohort sampled during active COVID-19.

This chain connects TRBV25-1 to TRBJ1-2; TRBD1 matches 7 bases. With V trimmed by 1 base and J by 0 bases, 8 bases remained unmatched. In germline, CDR1 is MGHDK, CDR2 SYGVNS. The CDR3 has 17 amino acids. CDR3 residues: CASSESGSGGTNYGYTF. Written as DNA, the CDR3 is TGTGCCAGCAGTGAATCTGGCTCAGGGGGTACTAACTATGGCTACACCTTC.

This clone has just a few counts. The CDR3 DNA reads TGTGCCAGCAGCTTACGGTGGACTAGCGGGCCCCGGGATACGCAGTATTTT. As protein: CASSLRWTSGPRDTQYF. V gene TRBV7-8 combines with J gene TRBJ2-3; 11 bases agree with TRBD2. The junction had 10 bases not matched to a gene; V was cut back by 2 bases and J by 6 bases. Germline loops: CDR1 SGHVS, CDR2 FQNEAQ. The CDR3 sequence is 17 residues long.

This chain joins TRBV27 and TRBJ1-5, with D perhaps TRBD1 (6 bases). The CDR3 length is 13 residues. Trimming removed 3 bases from V and 15 bases from J, with 18 bases in between. The germline gives CDR1 MNHEY, CDR2 SMNVEV (reference sequence). CDR3 bases: TGTGCCAGCAGTTTTCTCGGACAGCCTATATCGCATTTT. It translates to CASSFLGQPISHF.

This clone has a handful of counts. This CDR3 is also generated by other DNA sequences in the sample. The V and J genes are TRBV2 and TRBJ1-5; D gene uncertain. The germline CDR1 and CDR2 sequences are SNHLY and FYNNEI. Trimming took off 2 bases at V and 0 bases at J, with 8 bases between the two ends. This CDR3 is 15 amino acids long. CDR3 amino acids: CASSETGYSNQPQHF. The CDR3 DNA reads TGTGCCAGCAGTGAAACGGGATATAGCAATCAGCCCCAGCATTTT.

The V gene is TRBV28, the J gene TRBJ1-3; no clear D gene. Deletions cut 3 bases from V and 0 bases from J, with 6 bases between. CDR3 length equals 14 residues. The germline V gene has CDR1 MDHEN and CDR2 SYDVKM. CDR3 region: CASSLVGSGNTIYF. CDR3 DNA sequence: TGTGCCAGCAGTTTGGTCGGCTCTGGAAACACCATATATTTT. Together with reference TRBV28 and TRBJ1-3, the CDR3 gives the full variable domain: DVKVTQSSRYLVKRTGEKVFLECVQDMDHENMFWYRQDPGLGLRLIYFSYDVKMKEKGDIPEGYSVSREKKERFSLILESASTNQTSMYLCASSLVGSGNTIYFGEGSWLTVV.

This chain links TRBV7-9 with TRBJ1-3; D gene unclear. From germline, CDR1 is SEHNR and CDR2 FQNEAQ (reference sequence). The CDR3 has 15 residues. Trimming shortened V by 6 bases and J by 0 bases, and 12 bases separated the two germline ends. CDR3 in DNA: TGTGCCAGCAGTCCTAGATCTTCCTCTGGAAACACCATATATTTT. Translated: CASSPRSSSGNTIYF.

The rearrangement links TRBV3-1 (or the pseudogene TRBV3-2) to TRBJ1-3; D is possibly TRBD1 (5 bases). The ends were cut back, 0 bases at V and 4 bases at J, with 10 bases in the middle. The germline V gene has CDR1 LGHDT and CDR2 YNNKEL (reference sequence). This CDR3 contains 15 residues. The CDR3 spells CASSQERDGGNTIYF. For the CDR3, the DNA is TGTGCCAGCAGCCAAGAGCGGGACGGAGGAAACACCATATATTTT.

The chain joins TRBV9 to TRBJ1-1; 9 bases are a match to TRBD1. The length of the CDR3 is 15 residues. Trimming at V came to 4 bases and at J to 5 bases, leaving 9 bases not matched to a gene. In germline, CDR1 is SGDLS, CDR2 YYNGEE. The CDR3 region has the DNA TGTGCCAGCAGCCCCGGGACAGGGCCGGGAACTGAAGCTTTCTTT. It is translated as CASSPGTGPGTEAFF.

The V gene is TRBV10-3, the J gene TRBJ1-2; the D is unclear. There are 13 residues in the CDR3. Germline CDR1 is ENHRY and CDR2 is SYGVKD. V was shortened by 0 bases and J by 4 bases, with 6 bases between the two germline ends. The CDR3 sequence is CAISESGLYGYTF. DNA of the CDR3: TGTGCCATCAGTGAGTCGGGCCTCTATGGCTACACCTTC.

The V and J genes are TRBV5-4 and TRBJ2-1; 13 bases match TRBD2. The CDR3 contains 16 residues. Trimming removed 3 bases from V and 10 bases from J; junction bases left unmatched: 10. The germline V gene has CDR1 SGHNT and CDR2 YYREEE (reference sequence). DNA for the CDR3: TGTGCCAGCAGCTATCGTAGACTAGCGGGGGGTTACGAGCAGTTCTTC. It specifies CASSYRRLAGGYEQFF.

J is TRBJ1-1 and V is TRBV18; TRBD1 agrees at 7 bases. V shed 4 bases, J shed 1 base, and the junction held 9 bases outside the gene matches. The germline gives CDR1 KGHSH, CDR2 LQKENI. This CDR3 contains 16 residues. CDR3 sequence (DNA): TGTGCCAGCTCACACAGATGGGACAGAGCGAACACTGAAGCTTTCTTT. Amino acid sequence: CASSHRWDRANTEAFF.

The V call is TRBV7-8, the J call TRBJ2-2; 9 positions match TRBD1. The CDR3 contains 16 residues. Trimming cost V 4 bases and J 1 base; bases outside gene matches: 4. The germline V gene encodes CDR1 SGHVS and CDR2 FQNEAQ. The CDR3 loop is CASSSRQGGNTGELFF. Here the CDR3 DNA reads TGTGCCAGCAGCTCTCGACAGGGGGGGAACACCGGGGAGCTGTTTTTT.

The chain uses TRBV15 and TRBJ2-1; 7 bases line up with TRBD1. This CDR3 contains 12 residues. Germline assignment: CDR1 LNHNV and CDR2 YYDKDF (reference sequence). V was clipped by 0 bases and J by 11 bases; unmatched bases: 1. The CDR3 sequence: CATSREDRKQFF. The CDR3 DNA reads as TGTGCCACCAGCAGAGAGGACAGGAAGCAGTTCTTC.

The chain's CDR3 is CASSPDGGFQGNTIYF. The CDR3 nucleotides read TGCGCCAGCAGCCCGGACGGGGGATTCCAAGGAAACACCATATATTTT. This chain uses TRBV5-1 with TRBJ1-3; TRBD1 is a possible D gene (5 bases). The V gene lost 4 bases and the J gene lost 4 bases, with 18 bases spanning the gap. The CDR3 runs 16 residues. Germline V lookup: CDR1 SGHRS, CDR2 YFSETQ.

The rearrangement uses TRBV18 and TRBJ1-1; D gene ambiguous. The germline gives CDR1 KGHSH, CDR2 LQKENI. This CDR3 comprises 13 residues. Trimming stripped 6 bases from V and 3 bases from J, with 11 bases between. The DNA of the CDR3 is TGTGCCAGCTCCTACTTCCAGGACACTGAAGCTTTCTTT. Translated: CASSYFQDTEAFF.

This chain connects TRBV29-1 to TRBJ2-3, with 14 nucleotides matching TRBD2. The length of the CDR3 is 15 residues. J was trimmed by 2 bases and V by 6 bases; bases with no gene match: 4. Per germline, CDR1 SQVTM and CDR2 ANQGSEA. CDR3: CSVGLAGATTDTQYF. Written as DNA, the CDR3 is TGCAGCGTGGGACTAGCGGGGGCAACCACAGATACGCAGTATTTT.

This chain connects TRBV5-1 to TRBJ2-3, with D perhaps TRBD2 (5 bases). The germline gives CDR1 SGHRS, CDR2 YFSETQ. This CDR3 has 14 residues. With 2 bases removed from V and 1 base from J, the gap between germline ends came to 8 bases. CDR3 sequence: CASSFLRGTDTQYF. DNA of the CDR3: TGCGCCAGCAGCTTTCTGAGGGGCACAGATACGCAGTATTTT.

V gene TRBV30 combines with J gene TRBJ1-6, with TRBD1 as a possible D gene (6 bases). Germline V gives CDR1 GTSNPN, CDR2 SVGIG (reference sequence). The CDR3 is made up of 13 amino acids. V lost 5 bases to trimming and J lost 7 bases, with 12 bases between them. The CDR3 DNA follows: TGTGCCTGGGGACAGAAGGGAAATTCACCCCTCCACTTT. It translates to CAWGQKGNSPLHF.

Worth noting for this clone: Distinct nucleotide sequences in the sample also encode this CDR3. Here the CDR3 DNA reads TGTGCCAGCAGCTTAGGGAGGGGATCCTACGAGCAGTACTTC. The encoded protein is CASSLGRGSYEQYF. The chain joins TRBV7-9 to TRBJ2-7; possible D gene TRBD2, 6 bases. The germline V and J ends were trimmed by 1 base and 1 base, with 8 bases remaining between them. The germline V gene encodes CDR1 SEHNR and CDR2 FQNEAQ (reference sequence). CDR3 length: 14 residues.

The chain is built from TRBV27 and TRBJ1-5; 7 nucleotides line up with TRBD1. The CDR3 loop spans 15 amino acids. The germline V gene has CDR1 MNHEY and CDR2 SMNVEV (reference sequence). V lost 5 bases and J lost 2; bases outside the gene matches: 6. CDR3 amino acids: CASSLFRGGNQPQHF. In DNA, the CDR3 is TGTGCCAGCAGTCTATTCAGGGGGGGCAATCAGCCCCAGCATTTT.

V gene TRBV4-1 combines with J gene TRBJ2-1, with a tentative D call TRBD1 (5 bases). Trimming removed 1 base at V and 2 bases at J, with 9 bases between. Germline V gene data show CDR1 as MGHRA and CDR2 as YSYEKL. This CDR3 contains 15 residues. The CDR3 spells CASSQVSGTYNEQFF. In DNA form, the CDR3 reads TGCGCCAGCAGCCAAGTCTCAGGGACCTACAATGAGCAGTTCTTC.

The chain has TRBV14 and TRBJ1-1; D gene ambiguous. The germline V and J ends were trimmed by 0 bases and 9 bases, with 8 bases remaining between them. The germline V gene encodes CDR1 SGHDN and CDR2 FVKESK. The CDR3 runs 12 residues. CDR3 region: CASSQDRLKAFF. The CDR3 coding sequence is TGTGCCAGCAGCCAAGATCGGTTAAAAGCTTTCTTT.

The chain carries TRBV11-3 and TRBJ1-5; 7 nucleotides align to TRBD1. Per germline, CDR1 SGHNT and CDR2 YENEEA. This CDR3 region has 17 residues. The V and J ends lost 3 bases and 5 bases, in that order; junction bases with no gene match: 13. CDR3 DNA sequence: TGTGCCAGCAGCTTTAGCCCCAGGGGGAAATGTGATCAGCCCCAGCATTTT. This translates into CASSFSPRGKCDQPQHF.

CDR3: CSVSLAGLDTQYF. As DNA, the CDR3 is TGCAGCGTTAGCCTAGCGGGGTTGGATACGCAGTATTTT. The chain couples TRBV29-1 to TRBJ2-3; 9 bases are shared with TRBD2. This CDR3 is 13 amino acids long. Trimming took 5 bases from V and 6 from J; bases not matched to a gene: 6. Looked up from germline, CDR1 is SQVTM and CDR2 is ANQGSEA.